These T cell receptor beta chains were read from a single sample in a study of cytomegalovirus exposure and HLA in healthy donors. TCRdb keeps only in-frame clones here, not all; method: immunoSEQ multiplex PCR. The sample totals some 46,000 clones. The source material was PBMCs. These receptors came from a woman under 40 in good health and CMV-seronegative. CDR3s include the opening cysteine and the closing phenylalanine or tryptophan. D genes are given only for firm matches.

J gene	D gene	V gene	CDR3 protein	CDR3 DNA
TRBJ2-4	TRBD1	TRBV19	CASSLDRGENIQYF	TGTGCCAGTAGTTTAGACAGGGGGGAAAACATTCAGTACTTC
TRBJ1-1	NA	TRBV6-5	CASSYGRGAEAFF	TGTGCCAGCAGTTACGGCAGGGGAGCTGAAGCTTTCTTT
TRBJ2-7	NA	TRBV6-5	CASSYSDGGSYEQYF	TGTGCCAGCAGTTACTCCGACGGGGGATCCTACGAGCAGTACTTC
TRBJ1-4	NA	TRBV30	CAWSVGGFGEKLFF	TGTGCCTGGAGTGTCGGAGGGTTCGGTGAAAAACTGTTTTTT
TRBJ1-3	NA	TRBV6-5	CASRVRGGTGNTIYF	TGTGCCAGCAGAGTAAGGGGGGGGACTGGAAACACCATATATTTT
TRBJ2-1	TRBD2	TRBV4-1	CASSQVVSSGAYNEQFF	TGCGCCAGCAGCCAAGTTGTATCTAGCGGGGCCTACAATGAGCAGTTCTTC
TRBJ1-4	NA	TRBV5-1	CASNLGSSGEKLFF	TGCGCCAGCAATCTAGGCAGCTCCGGTGAAAAACTGTTTTTT
TRBJ2-2	NA	TRBV19	CASSGANTGELFF	TGTGCCAGTAGCGGGGCGAACACCGGGGAGCTGTTTTTT
TRBJ2-4	NA	TRBV5-1	CASSSWSGGAKNIQYF	TGCGCCAGCAGCTCCTGGTCGGGTGGGGCCAAAAACATTCAGTACTTC
TRBJ1-2	TRBD1	TRBV28	CASSLRLDRDGYTF	TGTGCCAGCAGTTTACGCCTCGACAGGGATGGCTACACCTTC
TRBJ1-1	NA	TRBV5-1	CASSSRVRNTEAFF	TGCGCCAGCAGCTCCAGGGTAAGGAACACTGAAGCTTTCTTT
TRBJ1-5	NA	TRBV27	CASIRSGANQPQHF	TGTGCCAGCATCCGGTCGGGAGCAAATCAGCCCCAGCATTTT
TRBJ2-2	TRBD1	TRBV28	CASSRGGQGTGELFF	TGTGCCAGCAGTCGAGGGGGACAGGGAACCGGGGAGCTGTTTTTT
TRBJ2-7	TRBD1	TRBV20-1	CSARTGYEQYF	TGCAGTGCGAGGACAGGCTACGAGCAGTACTTC
TRBJ1-2	NA	TRBV2	CASSVLTVSYGYTF	TGTGCCAGCAGCGTATTGACAGTTAGCTATGGCTACACCTTC
TRBJ2-3	NA	TRBV7-6	CASSLALAGDTQYF	TGTGCCAGCAGCTTAGCGCTGGCGGGAGATACGCAGTATTTT
TRBJ2-7	NA	TRBV7-5	CARSWTWTF	TGTGCCAGAAGCTGGACATGGACCTTC
TRBJ1-5	TRBD1	TRBV30	CAWSVPSQGVLGSGNQPQHF	TGTGCCTGGAGTGTACCATCACAGGGGGTGTTGGGGAGTGGGAATCAGCCCCAGCATTTT
TRBJ1-2	TRBD1	TRBV10-1	CASPARGRYGYTF	TGCGCCAGCCCCGCCAGGGGGCGTTATGGCTACACCTTC
TRBJ2-3	NA	TRBV5-1	CASIPGGHVDTQYF	TGCGCCAGCATTCCCGGGGGGCATGTAGATACGCAGTATTTT
TRBJ1-1	NA	TRBV28	CASSLWGADTEAFF	TGTGCCAGCAGTTTATGGGGGGCGGATACTGAAGCTTTCTTT
TRBJ1-1	TRBD1	TRBV25-1	CASSDRDRDWVGNTEAFF	TGTGCCAGCAGTGATCGCGACAGGGATTGGGTTGGGAACACTGAAGCTTTCTTT
TRBJ1-2	TRBD1	TRBV10-3	CAISEAGTGYGYTF	TGTGCCATCAGTGAAGCCGGGACAGGGTATGGCTACACCTTC